This T cell receptor beta chain was found in a study of blood T cell repertoires in COVID-19. Study-level background: The analysed material was cDNA or gDNA that came from T cells, B-cell-depleted T cells, or PBMCs.

Germline trimming cut 3 bases from V and 3 bases from J; bases unmatched to any gene: 6. Germline V CDR1 and CDR2: SGHRS, YFSETQ. This CDR3 comprises 16 residues. Only in-frame clones appear in the TCRdb table, and some are missing; sequencing was by immunoSEQ multiplex PCR. The sample has roughly 50,000 clones, roughly four fifths seen once. This clonotype originated in a middle-aged man with acute or convalescent COVID-19. The sequenced material came from peripheral blood. The chain uses TRBV5-1 and TRBJ1-3; TRBD1 agrees at 10 bases. The CDR3 loop reads CASSSGTGVVGNTIYF. Here the CDR3 DNA reads TGCGCCAGCAGCTCCGGGACAGGGGTCGTTGGAAACACCATATATTTT.